The clone carrying this TCR beta chain was seen ten or more times. From the RT-PCR reads, TCRdb called clonotypes with MiXCR, one entry per CDR3 protein. The repertoire holds more than 600,000 distinct CDR3 sequences, with around 14% as singletons. The sequenced material came from memory CD4+ T cells from blood. The TCR comes from a female donor in good health, serving as a healthy control.

CDR3 region: CASSLGGKVLPQHF. The DNA for the CDR3 is TGTGCCAGCAGTTTAGGAGGGAAAGTTTTGCCCCAGCATTTT. The rearrangement uses TRBV12-3 or TRBV12-4 and TRBJ1-5; D not certain. The CDR3 has 14 amino acids. V lost 1 base, J lost 9 bases, and 13 bases lay in between.